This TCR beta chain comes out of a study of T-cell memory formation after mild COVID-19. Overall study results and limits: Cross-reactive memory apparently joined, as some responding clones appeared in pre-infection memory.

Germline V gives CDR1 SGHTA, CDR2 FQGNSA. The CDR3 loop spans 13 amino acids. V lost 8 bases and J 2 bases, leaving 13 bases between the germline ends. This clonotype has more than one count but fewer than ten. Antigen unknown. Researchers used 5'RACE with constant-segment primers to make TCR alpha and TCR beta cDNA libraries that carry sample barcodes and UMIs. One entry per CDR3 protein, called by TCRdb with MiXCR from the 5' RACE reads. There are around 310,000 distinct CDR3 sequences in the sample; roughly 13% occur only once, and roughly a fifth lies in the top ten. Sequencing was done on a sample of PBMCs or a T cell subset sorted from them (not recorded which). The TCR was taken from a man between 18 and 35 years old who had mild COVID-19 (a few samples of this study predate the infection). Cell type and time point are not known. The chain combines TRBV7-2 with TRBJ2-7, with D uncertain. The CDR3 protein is CASSSFQPYEQYF. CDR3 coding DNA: TGTGCCAGCTCATCGTTCCAGCCCTACGAGCAGTACTTC.